The 30 T cell receptor beta chains below come from one sample, sequenced in a study of technical replicates of blood from a few donors. Sequenced by immunoSEQ multiplex PCR; TCRdb stores in-frame clones only, minus some. Of around 68,000 clones listed, about 97% are singletons. Input material: T cells isolated from PBMCs. These receptors originate from a human donor in good health.

This chain uses TRBV5-5 with TRBJ1-5; TRBD1 might be the D (6 bases). V was shortened by 4 bases and J by 0 bases, with 17 bases between the two germline ends. The germline CDR1 and CDR2 sequences are SGHKS and YYEKEE (reference sequence). CDR3 length: 17 amino acids. Here the CDR3 reads CASSNTGTLYSNQPQHF. The CDR3 coding sequence is TGTGCCAGCAGCAATACCGGGACACTTTATAGCAATCAGCCCCAGCATTTT.

The chain has TRBV11-3 and TRBJ2-7, with 8 bases fitting TRBD2. J lost 3 bases, V lost 2 bases, and 21 bases had no gene match. CDR3 length: 20 residues. Germline loops: CDR1 SGHNT, CDR2 YENEEA. The CDR3 sequence: CASSLNPFGASAGVYYEQYF. The DNA for the CDR3 is TGTGCCAGCAGCTTAAACCCTTTCGGGGCATCAGCGGGAGTGTACTACGAGCAGTACTTC.

The rearrangement joins TRBV5-7 to TRBJ2-1; D is ambiguous. TRBV5-7 is annotated as an ORF whose role is uncertain. The CDR3 loop spans 12 amino acids. Trimming shortened V by 0 bases and J by 7 bases, and 5 bases separated the two germline ends. The CDR3 DNA reads TGTGCCAGCAGCTTGGAAGCAAATGAGCAGTTCTTC. Translation gives CASSLEANEQFF.

This chain uses TRBV6-5 with TRBJ2-7, with 11 bases aligning to TRBD1. The CDR3 has 13 amino acids. Losses at the gene ends were 2 bases for V and 6 bases for J; bases not matched to a gene: 0. Germline V CDR1 and CDR2: MNHEY, SVGAGI. In DNA, the CDR3 is TGTGCCAGCAGTTACGGGACAGGGGGCGAGCAGTACTTC. This codes for CASSYGTGGEQYF.

The chain couples TRBV13 to TRBJ2-1, with 8 bases fitting TRBD2. This CDR3 is built from 15 residues. The trim removed 5 bases at V and 6 bases at J, leaving 9 bases unmatched. The V gene's germline CDR1 is PRHDT and CDR2 FYEKMQ (reference sequence). CDR3 nucleotides: TGTGCCAGCAGCCCCCAGGGGACTAGAAGCAATGAGCAGTTCTTC. Amino acid sequence: CASSPQGTRSNEQFF.

The rearrangement links TRBV7-9 to TRBJ2-3; D may be TRBD1 (5 bases). The germline V gene encodes CDR1 SEHNR and CDR2 FQNEAQ (reference sequence). CDR3 length: 15 amino acids. V lost 1 base, J lost 0 bases, and 8 bases lay in between. DNA for the CDR3: TGTGCCAGCAGCTTAGGTACAGGTAGCACAGATACGCAGTATTTT. Translating gives CASSLGTGSTDTQYF.

The rearrangement joins TRBV27 to TRBJ2-7, with D perhaps TRBD2 (7 bases). CDR3 length: 14 residues. V dropped 3 bases and J dropped 5 bases, with 14 bases sitting between them. Germline V gene lookup returns CDR1 MNHEY and CDR2 SMNVEV (reference sequence). CDR3 DNA sequence: TGTGCCAGCAGTTTCTCCCGGGGGGCGGACGAGCAGTACTTC. Encoded protein: CASSFSRGADEQYF.

V is TRBV30 and J is TRBJ1-5; D gene unclear. Per germline, CDR1 GTSNPN and CDR2 SVGIG (reference sequence). There are 13 residues in the CDR3. CDR3 amino acids: CAGKVGDDQPQHF. CDR3 nucleotides: TGTGCTGGAAAGGTAGGAGACGATCAGCCCCAGCATTTT.

The sample holds one count of this clone. Other nucleotide sequences from this sample produce the same CDR3. The chain employs TRBV27 and TRBJ2-2; D ambiguous. The V and J ends lost 5 bases and 5 bases respectively, with 9 bases between them. Germline values: CDR1 MNHEY, CDR2 SMNVEV (reference sequence). This CDR3 comprises 13 residues. CDR3 amino acids: CASSLGRTGELFF. The DNA for the CDR3 is TGTGCCAGCAGTCTTGGTCGGACCGGGGAGCTGTTTTTT.

V is TRBV25-1 and J is TRBJ2-7, with 7 nucleotides matching TRBD2. The CDR3 runs to 14 residues. With 5 bases clipped from V and 4 bases from J, the junction kept 8 bases outside the gene matches. Per the germline V gene, CDR1 is MGHDK and CDR2 is SYGVNS. The chain's CDR3 is CASSKSGKNYEQYF. DNA of the CDR3: TGTGCCAGCAGTAAGAGCGGGAAAAATTACGAGCAGTACTTC.

As regards this clone: Other DNA variants within this sample encode the same CDR3. The V call is TRBV9, the J call TRBJ2-5; D is possibly TRBD1 (6 bases). V lost 0 bases and J 4 bases, leaving 7 bases between the germline ends. The CDR3 runs to 13 residues. Germline V gene data show CDR1 as SGDLS and CDR2 as YYNGEE. CDR3: CASSVGGGETQYF. CDR3 DNA sequence: TGTGCCAGCAGCGTAGGAGGGGGAGAGACCCAGTACTTC.

The V and J genes are TRBV2 and TRBJ1-4; TRBD1 is a possible D gene (6 bases). The CDR3 has 15 amino acids. The V end was cut by 3 bases, the J end by 10 bases, with 18 bases between. The V gene's germline CDR1 is SNHLY and CDR2 FYNNEI. For the CDR3, the DNA is TGTGCCAGCAGTGAGGAACAGGGTAAAGCCAGAAAACTGTTTTTT. Translating gives CASSEEQGKARKLFF.

The chain recombines TRBV6-1 with TRBJ1-2; 8 bases match TRBD1. CDR1 is MNHNS, CDR2 SASEGT, per germline. This CDR3 contains 16 residues. V was clipped by 4 bases and J by 8 bases; unmatched bases: 15. The CDR3: CASSAHRGLGLGGYTF. CDR3 coding DNA: TGTGCCAGCAGTGCCCACAGGGGGTTGGGCCTCGGGGGCTACACCTTC.

J is TRBJ2-5 and V is TRBV9; 9 bases align to TRBD1. The CDR3 is 15 residues long. Germline CDR1 is SGDLS and CDR2 is YYNGEE. With 6 bases clipped from V and 1 base from J, the junction kept 7 bases outside the gene matches. The DNA for the CDR3 is TGTGCCAGCACAGACAGGGGGGTCAGCCAAGAGACCCAGTACTTC. It is translated as CASTDRGVSQETQYF.

J is TRBJ2-7 and V is TRBV7-3; 8 bases line up with TRBD2. Germline CDR1 SGHTA, CDR2 FQGTGA. The CDR3 runs 14 residues. Losses at the gene ends were 0 bases for V and 5 bases for J; bases not matched to a gene: 3. The CDR3 DNA sequence: TGTGCCAGCAGCTTAACCGCGGGAGGCAACGAGCAGTACTTC. Translating gives CASSLTAGGNEQYF.

The chain uses TRBV19 and TRBJ1-1; 7 bases agree with TRBD1. The trim removed 3 bases at V and 5 bases at J, leaving 3 bases unmatched. Per germline, CDR1 LNHDA and CDR2 SQIVND (reference sequence). The CDR3 runs to 13 residues. CDR3 nucleotide sequence: TGTGCCAGTAGTATTACAGGGGAGACTGAAGCTTTCTTT. Amino acid sequence: CASSITGETEAFF.

The rearrangement links TRBV6-1 to TRBJ1-1, with no clear D. This CDR3 region has 14 residues. Trimming left V 2 bases short and J 0 bases short, with 7 bases between. The germline gives CDR1 MNHNS, CDR2 SASEGT. CDR3 protein: CASSEHGMNTEAFF. The CDR3 DNA reads as TGTGCCAGCAGTGAACACGGGATGAACACTGAAGCTTTCTTT.

This chain links TRBV10-1 with TRBJ2-7; 14 nucleotides align to TRBD2. The CDR3 extends over 14 amino acids. J was trimmed by 5 bases and V by 10 bases; bases with no gene match: 7. Germline loops: CDR1 WNHNN, CDR2 SYGVQD (reference sequence). The CDR3 DNA reads as TGCGCCACCTCAGGGACTAGCGGGAGTAACGAGCAGTACTTC. Its translation is CATSGTSGSNEQYF.

The V gene is TRBV7-3, the J gene TRBJ2-2, with D possibly TRBD2 on 7 matching bases. The CDR3 has 15 residues. Germline-derived CDR1 and CDR2 are SGHTA and FQGTGA. V lost 0 bases and J 6 bases, leaving 11 bases between the germline ends. This chain's CDR3 is CASSLTQGGAGELFF. The CDR3 DNA reads as TGTGCCAGCAGCTTAACACAGGGAGGGGCCGGGGAGCTGTTTTTT. Together with reference TRBV7-3 and TRBJ2-2, the CDR3 gives the full variable domain: GAGVSQTPSNKVTEKGKYVELRCDPISGHTALYWYRQSLGQGPEFLIYFQGTGAADDSGLPNDRFFAVRPEGSVSTLKIQRTERGDSAVYLCASSLTQGGAGELFFGEGSRLTVL.

A note on this clone: Lacking the conserved final phenylalanine or tryptophan, this CDR3 likely reflects a read error. It is unclear where the CDR3 begins or ends on the DNA, so no DNA is shown, and the CDR3 is as TCRdb lists it. The chain uses TRBV5-8 and TRBJ2-7; the D call TRBD2 from the table was never checked on the DNA. The germline CDR1 and CDR2 sequences are SGHTS and YDEGEE. The CDR3 totals 8 residues, both ends included. This CDR3 is CASSRGWN.

The chain links TRBV4-2 to TRBJ2-5; 7 bases line up with TRBD2. Germline CDR1 LGHNA, CDR2 YNFKEQ. V gave up 0 bases and J gave up 2 bases; unmatched junction bases: 6. The CDR3 extends over 16 amino acids. The CDR3 DNA reads TGTGCCAGCAGCCAAGATGTAGGAGCGGGACAAGAGACCCAGTACTTC. Translation gives CASSQDVGAGQETQYF.

This CDR3 reads CASSSRQRPRETQYF. In nucleotides, the CDR3 is TGTGCCAGCAGCTCTAGACAGAGGCCACGGGAGACCCAGTACTTC. The chain recombines TRBV11-3 with TRBJ2-5, with D maybe TRBD1 (5 bases). The V and J ends lost 4 bases and 5 bases respectively, with 17 bases between them. The CDR3 totals 15 residues. Germline values: CDR1 SGHNT, CDR2 YENEEA.

V usage is TRBV7-9 and J usage is TRBJ1-3; tentatively, D is TRBD1 (5 bases). The CDR3 loop spans 15 amino acids. Germline CDR1 reads SEHNR; CDR2 reads FQNEAQ (reference sequence). The germline V and J ends were trimmed by 5 bases and 5 bases, with 16 bases remaining between them. CDR3 residues: CASSNPRVGRNTIYF. The DNA of the CDR3 is TGTGCCAGCAGCAACCCCAGGGTAGGCAGAAACACCATATATTTT.

This chain connects TRBV27 to TRBJ1-1; TRBD1 is a possible D gene (5 bases). Germline V gene lookup returns CDR1 MNHEY and CDR2 SMNVEV (reference sequence). CDR3 length equals 15 residues. V dropped 6 bases and J dropped 4 bases, with 18 bases sitting between them. The CDR3 protein is CASSQLLQVGTEAFF. CDR3 nucleotides: TGTGCCAGCAGCCAACTATTACAGGTGGGCACTGAAGCTTTCTTT.

The rearrangement joins TRBV5-1 to TRBJ1-2; 7 nucleotides match TRBD1. Germline CDR1 is SGHRS and CDR2 is YFSETQ. This CDR3 contains 16 residues. Trimming cost V 0 bases and J 5 bases; bases outside gene matches: 10. The CDR3 DNA reads TGCGCCAGCAGCTTGGATTTAGACAGGGCTCTTTATGGCTACACCTTC. As protein: CASSLDLDRALYGYTF.

The chain couples TRBV5-5 to TRBJ1-1, with 7 bases lining up with TRBD1. V dropped 7 bases and J dropped 4; count of bases not matched to a gene: 10. Germline CDR1 and CDR2: SGHKS and YYEKEE (reference sequence). The CDR3 length is 14 residues. The CDR3: CASVKTGTATEAFF. The CDR3 DNA reads as TGTGCCAGCGTTAAAACAGGGACAGCCACTGAAGCTTTCTTT.

V gene TRBV14 combines with J gene TRBJ2-7; D unclear. The CDR3 totals 13 residues. V lost 2 bases and J 6 bases, leaving 11 bases between the germline ends. Germline V gene data show CDR1 as SGHDN and CDR2 as FVKESK. The chain's CDR3 is CASSQLQRSEQYF. DNA of the CDR3: TGTGCCAGCAGCCAATTACAGAGATCCGAGCAGTACTTC.

The J gene is TRBJ2-1, the V gene TRBV10-2; 9 nucleotides align to TRBD1. This CDR3 spans 14 amino acids. CDR1 is WSHSY, CDR2 SAAADI, per germline. V shed 3 bases, J shed 4 bases, and the junction held 1 base outside the gene matches. CDR3 sequence: CASSEQGAYNEQFF. The CDR3 DNA sequence: TGCGCCAGCAGTGAACAGGGGGCTTACAATGAGCAGTTCTTC.

Of note for this clone: A junction boundary mismatches the germline segment, possibly from a read error. V usage is TRBV9 and J usage is TRBJ2-4; D perhaps matches TRBD2 (5 bases). This CDR3 spans 12 amino acids. CDR1 and CDR2 (germline): SGDLS, YYNGEE. DNA for the CDR3: TGTGCCAGCAGCGTTAATGAGGGCGCCCTTTTCTTC. Residues: CASSVNEGALFF. Based on the CDR3 plus reference TRBV9 and TRBJ2-4, the full variable domain is DSGVTQTPKHLITATGQRVTLRCSPRSGDLSVYWYQQSLDQGLQFLIQYYNGEERAKGNILERFSAQQFPDLHSELNLSSLELGDSALYFCASSVNEGALFFGAGTRLSVL.

The chain recombines TRBV28 with TRBJ1-1, with D hard to call. This CDR3 is 13 amino acids long. V was cut by 2 bases and J by 4 bases, with 8 bases left in between. The germline CDR1 and CDR2 sequences are MDHEN and SYDVKM. CDR3 DNA sequence: TGTGCCAGCAGTTTACCTCCGGGCACTGAAGCTTTCTTT. Its translation is CASSLPPGTEAFF.